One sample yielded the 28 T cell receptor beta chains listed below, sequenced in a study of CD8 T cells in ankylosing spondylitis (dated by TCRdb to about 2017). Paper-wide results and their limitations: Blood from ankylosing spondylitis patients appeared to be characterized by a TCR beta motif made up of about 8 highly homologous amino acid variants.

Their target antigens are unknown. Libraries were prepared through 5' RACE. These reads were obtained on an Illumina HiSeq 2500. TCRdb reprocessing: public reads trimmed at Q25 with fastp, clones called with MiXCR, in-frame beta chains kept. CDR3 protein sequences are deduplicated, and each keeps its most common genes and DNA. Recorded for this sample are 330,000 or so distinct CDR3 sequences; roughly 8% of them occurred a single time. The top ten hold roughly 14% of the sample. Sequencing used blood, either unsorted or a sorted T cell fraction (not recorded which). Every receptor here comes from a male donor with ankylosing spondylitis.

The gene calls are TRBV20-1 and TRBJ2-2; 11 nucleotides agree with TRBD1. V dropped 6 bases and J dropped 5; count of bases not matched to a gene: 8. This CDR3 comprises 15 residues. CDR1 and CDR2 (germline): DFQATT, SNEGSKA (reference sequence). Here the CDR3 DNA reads TGCAGTGCAAAGAAGGGACAGGGGGGGACCGGGGAGCTGTTTTTT. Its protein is CSAKKGQGGTGELFF.

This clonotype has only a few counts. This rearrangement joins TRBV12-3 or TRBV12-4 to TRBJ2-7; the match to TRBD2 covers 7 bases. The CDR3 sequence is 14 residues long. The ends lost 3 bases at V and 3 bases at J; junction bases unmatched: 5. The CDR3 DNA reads TGTGCCAGCAGTTTTTGGACTAGGGGCTACGAGCAGTACTTC. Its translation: CASSFWTRGYEQYF.

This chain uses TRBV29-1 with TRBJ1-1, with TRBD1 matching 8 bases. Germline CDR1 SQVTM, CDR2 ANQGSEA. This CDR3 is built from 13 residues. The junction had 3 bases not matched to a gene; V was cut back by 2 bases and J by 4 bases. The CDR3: CSVESTGGTEAFF. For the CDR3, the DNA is TGCAGCGTTGAAAGTACAGGGGGCACTGAAGCTTTCTTT.

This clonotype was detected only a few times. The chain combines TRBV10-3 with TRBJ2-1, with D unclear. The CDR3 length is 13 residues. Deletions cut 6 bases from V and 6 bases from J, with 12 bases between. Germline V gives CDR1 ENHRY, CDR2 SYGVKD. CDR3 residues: CAISPDSSNEQFF. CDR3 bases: TGTGCCATCAGCCCGGATAGCTCCAATGAGCAGTTCTTC.

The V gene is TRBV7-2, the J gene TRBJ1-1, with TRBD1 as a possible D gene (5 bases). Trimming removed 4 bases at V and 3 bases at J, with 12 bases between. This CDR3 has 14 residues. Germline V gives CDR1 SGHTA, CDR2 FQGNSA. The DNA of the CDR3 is TGTGCCAGCAGCTCACTTGGAGGGGACACTGAAGCTTTCTTT. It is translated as CASSSLGGDTEAFF. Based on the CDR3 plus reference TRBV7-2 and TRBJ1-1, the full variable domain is GAGVSQSPSNKVTEKGKDVELRCDPISGHTALYWYRQSLGQGLEFLIYFQGNSAPDKSGLPSDRFSAERTGGSVSTLTIQRTQQEDSAVYLCASSSLGGDTEAFFGQGTRLTVV.

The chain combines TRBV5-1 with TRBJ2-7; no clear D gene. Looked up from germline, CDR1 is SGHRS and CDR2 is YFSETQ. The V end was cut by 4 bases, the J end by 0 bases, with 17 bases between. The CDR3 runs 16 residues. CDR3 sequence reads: CASSPSPASSSYEQYF. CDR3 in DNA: TGCGCCAGCAGCCCGTCCCCGGCGTCAAGCTCCTACGAGCAGTACTTC.

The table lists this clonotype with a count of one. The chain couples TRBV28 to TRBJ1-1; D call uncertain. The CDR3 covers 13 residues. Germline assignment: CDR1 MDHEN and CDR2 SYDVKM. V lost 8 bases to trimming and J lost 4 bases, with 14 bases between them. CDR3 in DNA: TGTGCCAGCCGGTCCCCAGGAGCCACTGAAGCTTTCTTT. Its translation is CASRSPGATEAFF. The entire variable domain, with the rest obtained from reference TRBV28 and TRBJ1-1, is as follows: DVKVTQSSRYLVKRTGEKVFLECVQDMDHENMFWYRQDPGLGLRLIYFSYDVKMKEKGDIPEGYSVSREKKERFSLILESASTNQTSMYLCASRSPGATEAFFGQGTRLTVV.

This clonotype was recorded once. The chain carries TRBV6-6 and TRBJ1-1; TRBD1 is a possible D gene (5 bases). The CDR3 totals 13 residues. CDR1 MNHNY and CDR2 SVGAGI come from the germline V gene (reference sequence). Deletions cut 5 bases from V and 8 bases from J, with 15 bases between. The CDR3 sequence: CASSTDLTEEAFF. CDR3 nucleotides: TGTGCCAGCAGTACCGATTTGACAGAAGAAGCTTTCTTT.

CDR3 sequence reads: CASSFRAGNSPLHF. CDR3 DNA sequence: TGTGCCAGCAGTTTTAGGGCTGGGAATTCACCCCTCCACTTT. V and J are TRBV27 and TRBJ1-6; D gene ambiguous. Trimming shortened V by 3 bases and J by 7 bases, and 10 bases separated the two germline ends. The germline gives CDR1 MNHEY, CDR2 SMNVEV (reference sequence). This CDR3 spans 14 amino acids.

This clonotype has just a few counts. The CDR3 nucleotides are TGTGCCAGCAGCCCTAGCGGGAGAGGCACCTACAATGAGCAGTTCTTC. It is translated as CASSPSGRGTYNEQFF. V gene TRBV5-6 combines with J gene TRBJ2-1; 10 bases fit TRBD2. CDR1 is SGHDT and CDR2 is YYEEEE in the germline V gene. This CDR3 has 16 residues. The J segment lost 2 bases and the V segment lost 4 bases, leaving 6 bases of the junction unmatched. The full variable domain, in which reference TRBV5-6 and TRBJ2-1 provide the parts outside the CDR3, is DAGVTQSPTHLIKTRGQQVTLRCSPKSGHDTVSWYQQALGQGPQFIFQYYEEEERQRGNFPDRFSGHQFPNYSSELNVNALLLGDSALYLCASSPSGRGTYNEQFFGPGTRLTVL.

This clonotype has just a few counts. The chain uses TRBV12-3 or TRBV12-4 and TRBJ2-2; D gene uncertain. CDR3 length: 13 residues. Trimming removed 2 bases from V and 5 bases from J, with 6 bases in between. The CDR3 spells CASSLQATGELFF. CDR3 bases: TGTGCCAGCAGTTTACAGGCGACCGGGGAGCTGTTTTTT.

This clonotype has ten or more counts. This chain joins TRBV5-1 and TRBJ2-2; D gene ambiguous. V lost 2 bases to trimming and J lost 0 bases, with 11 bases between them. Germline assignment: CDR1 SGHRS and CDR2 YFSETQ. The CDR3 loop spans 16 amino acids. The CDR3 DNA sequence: TGCGCCAGCAGCTTTGGACGGAATACGAACACCGGGGAGCTGTTTTTT. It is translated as CASSFGRNTNTGELFF.

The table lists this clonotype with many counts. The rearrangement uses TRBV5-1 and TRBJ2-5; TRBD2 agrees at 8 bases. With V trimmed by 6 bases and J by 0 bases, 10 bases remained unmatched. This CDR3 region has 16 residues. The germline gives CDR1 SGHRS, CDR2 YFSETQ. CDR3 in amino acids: CASTPMVSGNQETQYF. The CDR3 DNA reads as TGCGCCAGCACCCCCATGGTTAGCGGGAACCAAGAGACCCAGTACTTC.

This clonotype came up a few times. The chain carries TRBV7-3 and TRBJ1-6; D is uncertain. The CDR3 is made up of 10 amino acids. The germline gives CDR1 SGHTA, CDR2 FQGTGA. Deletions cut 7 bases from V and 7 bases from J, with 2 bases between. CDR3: CASTNSPLHF. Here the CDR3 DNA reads TGTGCCAGCACAAATTCACCCCTCCACTTT.

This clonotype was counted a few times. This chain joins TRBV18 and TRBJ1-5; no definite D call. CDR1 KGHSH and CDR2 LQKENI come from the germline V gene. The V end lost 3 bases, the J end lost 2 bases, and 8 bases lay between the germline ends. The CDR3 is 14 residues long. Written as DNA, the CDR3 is TGTGCCAGCTCACCGGACCAAGGCAATCAGCCCCAGCATTTT. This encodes CASSPDQGNQPQHF.

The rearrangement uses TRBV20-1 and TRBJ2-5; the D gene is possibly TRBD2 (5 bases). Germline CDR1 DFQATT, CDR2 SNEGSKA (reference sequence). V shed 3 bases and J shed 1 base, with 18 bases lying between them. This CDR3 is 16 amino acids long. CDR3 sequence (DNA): TGCAGTGCTAGTCCCTTCGTTGAGGGCCTCCAAGAGACCCAGTACTTC. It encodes CSASPFVEGLQETQYF.

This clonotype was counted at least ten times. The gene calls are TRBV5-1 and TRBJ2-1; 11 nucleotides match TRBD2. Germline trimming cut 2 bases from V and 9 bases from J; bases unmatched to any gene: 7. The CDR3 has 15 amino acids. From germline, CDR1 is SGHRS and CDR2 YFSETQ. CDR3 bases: TGCGCCAGCAGCTTCCAACAGACTAGCGGGGCTGAGCAGTTCTTC. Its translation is CASSFQQTSGAEQFF.

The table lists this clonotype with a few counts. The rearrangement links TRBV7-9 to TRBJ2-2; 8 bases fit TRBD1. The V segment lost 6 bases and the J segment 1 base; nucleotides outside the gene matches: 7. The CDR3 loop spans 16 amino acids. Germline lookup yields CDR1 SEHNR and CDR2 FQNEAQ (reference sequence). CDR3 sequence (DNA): TGTGCCAGCAGAGATCCGGGACAGGTGAACACCGGGGAGCTGTTTTTT. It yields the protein CASRDPGQVNTGELFF.

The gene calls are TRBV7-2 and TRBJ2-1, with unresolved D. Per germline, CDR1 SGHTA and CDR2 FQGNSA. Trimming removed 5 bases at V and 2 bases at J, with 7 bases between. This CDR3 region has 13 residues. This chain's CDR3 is CASSALPYNEQFF. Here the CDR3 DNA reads TGTGCCAGCAGCGCCCTTCCCTACAATGAGCAGTTCTTC.

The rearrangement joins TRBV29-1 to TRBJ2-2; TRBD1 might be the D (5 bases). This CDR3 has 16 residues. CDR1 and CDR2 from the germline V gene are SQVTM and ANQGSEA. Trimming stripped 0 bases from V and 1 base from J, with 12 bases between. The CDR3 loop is CSVEDLAGQNTGELFF. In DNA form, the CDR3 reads TGCAGCGTTGAAGATCTTGCAGGGCAGAACACCGGGGAGCTGTTTTTT.

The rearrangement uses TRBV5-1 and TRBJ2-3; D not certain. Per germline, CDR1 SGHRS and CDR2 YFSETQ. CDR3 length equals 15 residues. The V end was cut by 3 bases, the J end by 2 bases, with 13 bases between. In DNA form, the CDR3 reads TGCGCCAGCAGCTGGCGCAGATTCAACACAGATACGCAGTATTTT. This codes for CASSWRRFNTDTQYF.

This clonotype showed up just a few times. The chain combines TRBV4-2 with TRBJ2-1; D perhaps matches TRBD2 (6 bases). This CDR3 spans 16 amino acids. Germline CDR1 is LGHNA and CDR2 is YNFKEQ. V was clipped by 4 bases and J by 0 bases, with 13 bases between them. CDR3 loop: CASSPRAGSSYNEQFF. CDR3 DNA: TGTGCCAGCAGCCCAAGGGCGGGGAGCTCCTACAATGAGCAGTTCTTC.

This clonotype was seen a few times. As DNA, the CDR3 is TGTGCCAGCAGTTTCTTAGGTCTAGCGGAAGAGACCCAGTACTTC. It yields the protein CASSFLGLAEETQYF. The chain carries TRBV27 and TRBJ2-5; 7 bases align to TRBD2. Germline CDR1 is MNHEY and CDR2 is SMNVEV (reference sequence). The V and J ends lost 3 bases and 3 bases, in that order; junction bases with no gene match: 7. This CDR3 spans 15 amino acids.

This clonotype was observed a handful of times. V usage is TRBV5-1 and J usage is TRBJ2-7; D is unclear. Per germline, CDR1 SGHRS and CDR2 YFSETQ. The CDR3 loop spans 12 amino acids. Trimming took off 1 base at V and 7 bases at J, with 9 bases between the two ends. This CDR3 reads CASSLISGEQYF. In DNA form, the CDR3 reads TGCGCCAGCAGCTTGATTTCGGGTGAGCAGTACTTC.

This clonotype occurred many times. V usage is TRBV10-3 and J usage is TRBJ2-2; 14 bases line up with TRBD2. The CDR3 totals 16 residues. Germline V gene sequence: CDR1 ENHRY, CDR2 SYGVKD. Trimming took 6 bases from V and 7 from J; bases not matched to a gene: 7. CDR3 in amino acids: CAISDPGLAGVGELFF. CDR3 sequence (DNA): TGTGCCATCAGCGACCCGGGACTAGCGGGAGTCGGGGAGCTGTTTTTT.

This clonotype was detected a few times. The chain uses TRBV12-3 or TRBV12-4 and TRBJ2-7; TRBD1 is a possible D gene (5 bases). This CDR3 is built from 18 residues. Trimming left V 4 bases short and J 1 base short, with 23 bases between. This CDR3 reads CASSYSTFGMQGSYEQYF. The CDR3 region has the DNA TGTGCCAGCAGTTACTCTACTTTTGGGATGCAGGGTTCCTACGAGCAGTACTTC.

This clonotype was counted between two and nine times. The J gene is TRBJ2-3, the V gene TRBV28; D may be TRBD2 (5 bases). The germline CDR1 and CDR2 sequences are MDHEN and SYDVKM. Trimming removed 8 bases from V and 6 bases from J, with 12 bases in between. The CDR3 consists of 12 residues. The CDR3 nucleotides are TGTGCCAGCGGAGGCCTAGCCGATACGCAGTATTTT. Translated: CASGGLADTQYF.

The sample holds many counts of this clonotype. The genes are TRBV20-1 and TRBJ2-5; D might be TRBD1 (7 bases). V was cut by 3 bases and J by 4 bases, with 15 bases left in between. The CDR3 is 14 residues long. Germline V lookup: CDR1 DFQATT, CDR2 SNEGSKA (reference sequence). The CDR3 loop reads CSASEQGRLETQYF. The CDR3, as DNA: TGCAGTGCTAGCGAACAGGGGAGGCTAGAGACCCAGTACTTC.